This T cell receptor (beta chain) was documented in a study of PD-1 blockade in classical Hodgkin lymphoma. Noted time point: cycle 4 day 1 (C4D1), after six to seven weeks of nivolumab. The patients all showed relapse after autologous stem cell transplantation, while their brentuximab vedotin exposure varied. The CDR3 extends over 13 amino acids. Looked up from germline, CDR1 is LNHNV and CDR2 is YYDKDF (reference sequence). V shed 5 bases and J shed 4 bases, with 11 bases lying between them. The table came from immunoSEQ multiplex PCR; TCRdb's copy has only in-frame clones and leaves some out. The data show about 24,000 clones, about 86% seen once.

V is TRBV15 and J is TRBJ1-1, with D uncertain. The specimen was peripheral blood mononuclear cells (PBMCs), collected before the fourth cycle of nivolumab. This sequence originates from a human donor with classical Hodgkin lymphoma. The CDR3 sequence: CATSLGAFTEAFF. Written as DNA, the CDR3 is TGTGCCACCAGCCTCGGTGCCTTCACTGAAGCTTTCTTT.